This T cell receptor (beta chain) was captured in a study of early T cells in non-severe SARS-CoV-2 infection. This clonotype was detected many times. Individual cDNA molecules carried attached unique molecular identifiers. TCRdb called the 5' RACE reads again in MiXCR, with one record for every CDR3 protein. Seen here are tens of thousands of distinct CDR3 sequences, less than 15% observed once, and the top ten hold 3.5% to 4.5%. V was pared by 2 bases and J by 6 bases, with 10 bases between. The CDR3 is 13 residues long. Looked up from germline, CDR1 is MNHEY and CDR2 is SVGAGI. The chain links TRBV6-5 to TRBJ1-1, with D perhaps matching TRBD1 (5 bases). Sequenced material: whole blood. The receptor was isolated from an adult who was a healthcare worker with PCR-confirmed SARS-CoV-2 infection or an uninfected control (not recorded which). The CDR3 is CASSYDGAAEAFF. The CDR3 region has the DNA TGTGCCAGCAGTTACGACGGGGCCGCTGAAGCTTTCTTT.